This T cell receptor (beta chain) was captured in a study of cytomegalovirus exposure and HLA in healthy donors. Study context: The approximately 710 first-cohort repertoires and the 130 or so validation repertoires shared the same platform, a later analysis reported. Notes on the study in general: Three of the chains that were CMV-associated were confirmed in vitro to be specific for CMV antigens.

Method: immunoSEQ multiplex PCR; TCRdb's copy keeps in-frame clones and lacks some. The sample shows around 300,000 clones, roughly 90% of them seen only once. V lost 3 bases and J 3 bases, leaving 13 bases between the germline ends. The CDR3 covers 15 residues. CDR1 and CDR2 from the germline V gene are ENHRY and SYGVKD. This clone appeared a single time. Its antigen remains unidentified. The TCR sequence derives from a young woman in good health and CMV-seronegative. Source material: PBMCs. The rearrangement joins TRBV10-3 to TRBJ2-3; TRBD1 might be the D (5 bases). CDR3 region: CAISESDTRTDTQYF. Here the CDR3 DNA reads TGTGCCATCAGTGAATCGGACACACGGACAGATACGCAGTATTTT.